This T cell receptor (beta chain) appears in the sequencing data of a study of cytomegalovirus exposure and HLA in healthy donors. Study as a whole: Researchers previously reported finding roughly 120 million unique TCR beta sequences from 170 million or so T cells. Genotyping showed 70% to 90% of roughly 390 donors falling in the Caucasian-associated ancestry cluster. General observations from the study: A classifier reportedly called cytomegalovirus status with high sensitivity and specificity.

The CDR3 is 15 residues long. V lost 4 bases and J lost 4; bases outside the gene matches: 7. Germline CDR1 SGHRS, CDR2 YFSETQ. Note on this clone: Antigen specificity is unknown.

A multiplex PCR was run with 60 Vbeta primers and 13 Jbeta primers. Clones were read by immunoSEQ multiplex PCR, and TCRdb kept only the in-frame ones, dropping some. The sample lists about 140,000 clones; 79% were seen once. Material: PBMCs. The clonotype was recovered from a man aged 35-49 years in good health and CMV-seropositive. V usage is TRBV5-1 and J usage is TRBJ2-3; TRBD1 aligns across 9 bases. The CDR3, as DNA: TGCGCCAGCAGCAGGGGACAGGGCCCCCCAGATACGCAGTATTTT. This translates into CASSRGQGPPDTQYF.